Shown below are 18 T cell receptor beta chains from a single sample sequenced in a study of T-cell memory formation after mild COVID-19. MiXCR was run by TCRdb on the 5' RACE reads, yielding one entry per CDR3 protein. The repertoire has fewer than 200,000 distinct CDR3 sequences, about a fifth of them found once; the top ten carry 3.9%. The sequencing input was PBMCs or a T cell subset sorted from them (not recorded which). Source of these receptors: a man aged 18-30 years who had mild COVID-19 (a few samples of this study predate the infection). Cell type and time point are not known.

This clonotype has only a few counts. The chain couples TRBV14 to TRBJ2-5, with D possibly being TRBD1 (5 bases). This CDR3 comprises 11 residues. In germline, CDR1 is SGHDN, CDR2 FVKESK. Trimming removed 2 bases from V and 9 bases from J, with 7 bases in between. The CDR3 DNA sequence: TGTGCCAGCAGCCAACAGGGCGCCCAGTACTTC. Protein product: CASSQQGAQYF. The variable domain in full, completed from reference TRBV14 and TRBJ2-5, reads EAGVTQFPSHSVIEKGQTVTLRCDPISGHDNLYWYRRVMGKEIKFLLHFVKESKQDESGMPNNRFLAERTGGTYSTLKVQPAELEDSGVYFCASSQQGAQYFGPGTRLLVL.

This clonotype was counted only a few times. The chain uses TRBV4-3 and TRBJ1-2; D is possibly TRBD1 (5 bases). The CDR3 contains 15 residues. The germline gives CDR1 LGHNA, CDR2 YSLEER. V was clipped by 0 bases and J by 5 bases, with 13 bases between them. The CDR3 region has the DNA TGCGCCAGCAGCCAAGACGGCAGGGAGGGGTATGGCTACACCTTC. This gives the protein CASSQDGREGYGYTF.

The rearrangement joins TRBV12-3 or TRBV12-4 to TRBJ2-5; D is uncertain. V lost 0 bases to trimming and J lost 9 bases, with 11 bases between them. The CDR3 length is 13 residues. The CDR3 DNA follows: TGTGCCAGCAGTTTAGCACAGCCCCCGGCCCAGTACTTC. It specifies CASSLAQPPAQYF.

This clonotype showed up just a few times. This rearrangement joins TRBV11-1 to TRBJ2-2; 7 nucleotides align to TRBD1. The CDR3 covers 15 residues. Germline CDR1 SGHAT, CDR2 FQDESV (reference sequence). With 5 bases clipped from V and 7 bases from J, the junction kept 10 bases outside the gene matches. The CDR3 loop is CASSLGQPMGGELFF. DNA for the CDR3: TGTGCCAGCAGCCTGGGACAGCCGATGGGCGGGGAGCTGTTTTTT.

This chain joins TRBV20-1 and TRBJ1-6; D gene unclear. Germline V gene data show CDR1 as DFQATT and CDR2 as SNEGSKA (reference sequence). V shed 4 bases and J shed 7 bases, with 11 bases lying between them. The CDR3 length is 13 residues. CDR3 in amino acids: CSANFGPNSPLHF. CDR3 DNA sequence: TGCAGTGCTAACTTCGGGCCCAATTCACCCCTCCACTTT.

This clonotype showed up many times. This chain links TRBV3-1 with TRBJ1-5; possible D gene TRBD1, 5 bases. The V end was cut by 4 bases, the J end by 4 bases, with 11 bases between. The CDR3 has 14 residues. In germline, CDR1 is LGHDT, CDR2 YNNKEL (reference sequence). Written as DNA, the CDR3 is TGTGCCAGCAGCCCATATGGGGGAAATCAGCCCCAGCATTTT. Its translation: CASSPYGGNQPQHF.

The sample holds many counts of this clonotype. The chain joins TRBV5-1 to TRBJ1-1; possibly TRBD1 for D (6 bases). V dropped 4 bases and J dropped 6 bases, with 16 bases sitting between them. This CDR3 region has 14 residues. Germline loops: CDR1 SGHRS, CDR2 YFSETQ. The chain's CDR3 is CASSARGAISEAFF. In DNA form, the CDR3 reads TGCGCCAGCAGCGCCCGGGGGGCGATTTCTGAAGCTTTCTTT. The variable domain in full, completed from reference TRBV5-1 and TRBJ1-1, reads KAGVTQTPRYLIKTRGQQVTLSCSPISGHRSVSWYQQTPGQGLQFLFEYFSETQRNKGNFPGRFSGRQFSNSRSEMNVSTLELGDSALYLCASSARGAISEAFFGQGTRLTVV.

This clonotype appeared a few times. The chain carries TRBV7-2 and TRBJ1-1; D remains ambiguous. Germline lookup yields CDR1 SGHTA and CDR2 FQGNSA. CDR3 length: 14 residues. The V and J ends lost 4 bases and 11 bases respectively, with 20 bases between them. Here the CDR3 DNA reads TGTGCCAGCAGCTCCCAAGGCGGAGGGAGCCACGCTTTCTTT. Protein sequence: CASSSQGGGSHAFF.

J is TRBJ1-3 and V is TRBV12-3 or TRBV12-4, with D unresolved. The ends were cut back, 8 bases at V and 9 bases at J, with 11 bases in the middle. The CDR3 runs to 11 residues. The CDR3 is CASAQLPTIYF. CDR3 in DNA: TGTGCCAGCGCACAGCTGCCCACCATATATTTT.

This clonotype was seen ten or more times. The genes are TRBV7-2 and TRBJ2-1; D may be TRBD1 (5 bases). The CDR3 consists of 12 residues. V gave up 4 bases and J gave up 11 bases, with 12 bases separating them. CDR1 SGHTA and CDR2 FQGNSA come from the germline V gene. The CDR3, as DNA: TGTGCCAGCAGCTCGACAGTGGCAAAGCAGTTCTTC. It yields the protein CASSSTVAKQFF.

The genes are TRBV5-1 and TRBJ2-7; TRBD2 matches 10 bases. The CDR3 spans 15 residues. Germline-derived CDR1 and CDR2 are SGHRS and YFSETQ. J gave up 2 bases and V 4 bases, and 6 bases lay outside the gene matches. The CDR3 nucleotides read TGCGCCAGCAGCCCCGGGACTAGCGTAACCTACGAGCAGTACTTC. Amino acids: CASSPGTSVTYEQYF.

In this sample, this clonotype turned up a few times. The gene calls are TRBV7-2 and TRBJ2-1; no firm D call. V was clipped by 8 bases and J by 9 bases, with 11 bases between them. The CDR3 runs to 11 residues. Germline V lookup: CDR1 SGHTA, CDR2 FQGNSA. CDR3 protein: CASGSLGEQFF. CDR3 nucleotide sequence: TGTGCCAGCGGCTCTCTAGGTGAGCAGTTCTTC.

This clonotype was recorded a few times. The chain joins TRBV18 to TRBJ1-5; D perhaps matches TRBD1 (5 bases). This CDR3 region has 12 residues. Per the germline V gene, CDR1 is KGHSH and CDR2 is LQKENI. V lost 6 bases and J lost 5, with 8 bases in between. CDR3 loop: CASSGPDQPQHF. Here the CDR3 DNA reads TGTGCCAGCTCGGGACCCGATCAGCCCCAGCATTTT.

This clonotype was seen only a few times. The V gene is TRBV18, the J gene TRBJ2-3; a possible D gene is TRBD2 (5 bases). The CDR3 is 13 residues long. Germline V CDR1 and CDR2: KGHSH, LQKENI. Trimming pared 6 bases from V and 6 bases from J, leaving 13 bases between. CDR3 residues: CASSPKRRDTQYF. The CDR3 coding sequence is TGTGCCAGCTCGCCGAAAAGGAGGGATACGCAGTATTTT.

The V and J genes are TRBV6-5 and TRBJ2-5, with 8 bases aligning to TRBD1. CDR1 and CDR2 from the germline V gene are MNHEY and SVGAGI. J lost 5 bases, V lost 0 bases, and 8 bases had no gene match. The CDR3 spans 16 residues. The CDR3 protein is CASSYSPGQVAETQYF. DNA for the CDR3: TGTGCCAGCAGTTACTCCCCGGGACAGGTGGCGGAGACCCAGTACTTC.

This chain connects TRBV6-1 to TRBJ2-3, with D possibly being TRBD1 (5 bases). Trimming cost V 6 bases and J 0 bases, with 13 bases left between them. The CDR3 sequence is 15 residues long. Germline V gives CDR1 MNHNS, CDR2 SASEGT. CDR3 loop: CASRDDRPSTDTQYF. The CDR3 DNA sequence: TGTGCCAGCAGAGATGACAGACCTAGCACAGATACGCAGTATTTT.

The table lists this clonotype with a few counts. This chain joins TRBV14 and TRBJ1-1; TRBD1 aligns across 8 bases. The ends lost 0 bases at V and 0 bases at J; junction bases unmatched: 6. The CDR3 contains 17 residues. In germline, CDR1 is SGHDN, CDR2 FVKESK. The CDR3 DNA sequence: TGTGCCAGCAGCCAAGACAGGGGGCCATATATGAACACTGAAGCTTTCTTT. Encoded protein: CASSQDRGPYMNTEAFF.

This clonotype was seen just once. The chain recombines TRBV7-8 with TRBJ2-1; possible D gene TRBD2, 6 bases. Trimming stripped 5 bases from V and 9 bases from J, with 11 bases between. The CDR3 consists of 12 residues. Looked up from germline, CDR1 is SGHVS and CDR2 is FQNEAQ. The CDR3 sequence: CASSPRAGEQFF. The CDR3 coding sequence is TGTGCCAGCAGCCCCAGAGCGGGTGAGCAGTTCTTC.